Detailed here is one T cell receptor beta chain. A single base separates this from a much larger clone, so it may be a read error. The data originate from a study of spatial heterogeneity in lung cancer. Every individual TCR cDNA molecule carried its own unique molecular identifier, which allowed correction of PCR and sequencing errors. Via MiXCR, TCRdb re-called the 5' RACE reads, giving one row per CDR3 protein. The repertoire includes approximately 40,000 distinct CDR3 sequences, roughly 7.2% of them detected once, and 29% sits in the top ten. Noted time point: sample taken at primary tumor resection. Sequencing was performed on whole RNA extracted from tumor and nontumor lung tissue, or from frozen PBMC, and the material was left unsorted. Germline CDR1 is SGDLS and CDR2 is YYNGEE. The CDR3 consists of 13 residues. V was clipped by 4 bases and J by 4 bases, with 10 bases between them.

Sequences were derived from PBMCs, sampled at surgery. The origin of this receptor is a female donor with early-stage non-small cell lung cancer. The chain couples TRBV9 to TRBJ2-3; D is unresolved. In DNA, the CDR3 is TGTGCCAGCAGCTCACGCCGGTCAGATACGCAGTATTTT. This gives the protein CASSSRRSDTQYF.